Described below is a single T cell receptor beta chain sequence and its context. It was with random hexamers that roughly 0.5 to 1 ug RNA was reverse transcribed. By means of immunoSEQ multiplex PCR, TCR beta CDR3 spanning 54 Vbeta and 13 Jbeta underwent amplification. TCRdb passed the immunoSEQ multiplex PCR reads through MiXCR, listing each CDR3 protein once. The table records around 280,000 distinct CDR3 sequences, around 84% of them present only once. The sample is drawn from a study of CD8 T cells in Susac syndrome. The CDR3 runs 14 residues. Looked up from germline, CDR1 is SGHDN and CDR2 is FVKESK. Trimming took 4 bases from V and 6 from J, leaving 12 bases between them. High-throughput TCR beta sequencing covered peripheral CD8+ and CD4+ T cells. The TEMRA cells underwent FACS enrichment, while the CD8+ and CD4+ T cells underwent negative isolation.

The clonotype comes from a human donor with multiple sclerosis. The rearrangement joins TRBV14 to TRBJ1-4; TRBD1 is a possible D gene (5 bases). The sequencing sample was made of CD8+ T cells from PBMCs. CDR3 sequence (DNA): TGTGCCAGCAGCCGGGGACCTGAGGATGAAAAACTGTTTTTT. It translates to CASSRGPEDEKLFF.